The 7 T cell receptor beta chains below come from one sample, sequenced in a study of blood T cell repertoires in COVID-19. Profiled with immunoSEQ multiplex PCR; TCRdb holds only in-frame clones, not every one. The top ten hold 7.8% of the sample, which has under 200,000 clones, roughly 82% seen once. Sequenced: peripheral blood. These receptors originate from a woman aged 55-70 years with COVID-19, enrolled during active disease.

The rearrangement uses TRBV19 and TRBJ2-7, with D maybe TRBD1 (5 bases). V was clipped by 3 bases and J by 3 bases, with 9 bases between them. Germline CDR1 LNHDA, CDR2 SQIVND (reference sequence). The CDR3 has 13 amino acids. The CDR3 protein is CASSIGRDYEQYF. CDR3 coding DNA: TGTGCCAGTAGTATCGGCAGGGACTACGAGCAGTACTTC.

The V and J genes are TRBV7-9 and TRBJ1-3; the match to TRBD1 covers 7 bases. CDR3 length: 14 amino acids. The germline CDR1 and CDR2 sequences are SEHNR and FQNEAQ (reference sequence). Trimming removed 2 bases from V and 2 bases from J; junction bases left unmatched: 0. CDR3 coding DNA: TGTGCCAGCAGCTTAACAGGGGCTGGAAACACCATATATTTT. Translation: CASSLTGAGNTIYF.

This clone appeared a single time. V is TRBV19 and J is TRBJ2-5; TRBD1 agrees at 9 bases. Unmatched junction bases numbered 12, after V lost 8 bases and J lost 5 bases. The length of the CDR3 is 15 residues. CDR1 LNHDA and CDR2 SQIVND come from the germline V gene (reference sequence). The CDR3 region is CASLRTGAIDETQYF. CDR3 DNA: TGTGCCAGTCTCCGGACAGGGGCGATTGACGAGACCCAGTACTTC.

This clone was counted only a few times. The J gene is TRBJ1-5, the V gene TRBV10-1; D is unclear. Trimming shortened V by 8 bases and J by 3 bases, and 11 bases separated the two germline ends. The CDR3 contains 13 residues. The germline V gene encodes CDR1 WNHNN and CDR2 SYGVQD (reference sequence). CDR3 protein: CASQAGVNQPQHF. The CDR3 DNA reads TGCGCCAGCCAGGCCGGGGTCAATCAGCCCCAGCATTTT.

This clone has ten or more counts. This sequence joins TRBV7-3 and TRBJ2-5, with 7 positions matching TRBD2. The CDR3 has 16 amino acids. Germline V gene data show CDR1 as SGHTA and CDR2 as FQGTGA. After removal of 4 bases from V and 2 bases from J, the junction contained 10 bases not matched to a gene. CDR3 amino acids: CASSSGLRNSQETQYF. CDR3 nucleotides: TGTGCCAGCAGCTCGGGACTACGCAATTCTCAAGAGACCCAGTACTTC.

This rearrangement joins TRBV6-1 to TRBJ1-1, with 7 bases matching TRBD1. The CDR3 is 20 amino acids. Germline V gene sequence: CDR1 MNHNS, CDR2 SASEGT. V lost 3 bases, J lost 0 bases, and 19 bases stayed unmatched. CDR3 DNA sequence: TGTGCCAGCAGTGACGTTAGGGCGGGACAGCTAATAGGGATGAACACTGAAGCTTTCTTT. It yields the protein CASSDVRAGQLIGMNTEAFF.

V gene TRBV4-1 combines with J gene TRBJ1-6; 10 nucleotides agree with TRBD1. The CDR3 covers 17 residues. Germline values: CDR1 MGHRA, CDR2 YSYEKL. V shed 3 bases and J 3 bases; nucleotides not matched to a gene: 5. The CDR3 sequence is CASSQSGTGDYNSPLHF. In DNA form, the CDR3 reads TGCGCCAGCAGCCAGTCCGGGACAGGGGACTATAATTCACCCCTCCACTTT.